This T cell receptor beta chain was identified during a study of CD8 T cells in Susac syndrome. The study's findings and limits: An acknowledgment was made by the study that its TCR sequencing and HLA analysis involved relatively few individuals.

TCR beta sequences were obtained from blood CD8+ and CD4+ T cells. This clonotype was detected once. Its antigen is still unknown. cDNA came from about 0.5 to 1 ug RNA primed by random hexamers. The TCR beta CDR3 was amplified by immunoSEQ multiplex PCR across 54 Vbeta, 13 Jbeta. TCRdb re-derived calls from the immunoSEQ multiplex PCR reads in MiXCR, one entry per CDR3 protein. Of approximately 150,000 distinct CDR3 sequences in the sample, over 75% were seen once. Trimming pared 3 bases from V and 4 bases from J, leaving 5 bases between. This CDR3 region has 12 residues. The V gene's germline CDR1 is PRHDT and CDR2 FYEKMQ (reference sequence).

The TCR was taken from a human donor with multiple sclerosis. The sample taken for sequencing was CD8+ T cells from PBMCs. The chain has TRBV13 and TRBJ2-3; no clear D gene. The DNA for the CDR3 is TGTGCCAGCAGCTTTCTTGCAGATACGCAGTATTTT. Translating it yields CASSFLADTQYF.